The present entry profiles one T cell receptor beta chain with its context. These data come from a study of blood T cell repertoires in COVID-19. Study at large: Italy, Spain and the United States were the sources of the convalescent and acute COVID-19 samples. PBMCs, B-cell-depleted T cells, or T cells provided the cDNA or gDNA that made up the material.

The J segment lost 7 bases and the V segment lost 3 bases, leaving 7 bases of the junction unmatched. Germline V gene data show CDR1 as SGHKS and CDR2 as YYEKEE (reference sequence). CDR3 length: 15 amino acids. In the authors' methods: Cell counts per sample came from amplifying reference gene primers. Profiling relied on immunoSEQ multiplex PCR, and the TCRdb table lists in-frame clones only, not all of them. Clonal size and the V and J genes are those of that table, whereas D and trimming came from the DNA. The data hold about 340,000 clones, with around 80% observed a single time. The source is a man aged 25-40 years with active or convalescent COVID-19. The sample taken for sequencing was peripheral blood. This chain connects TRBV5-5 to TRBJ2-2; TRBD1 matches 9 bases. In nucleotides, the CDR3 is TGTGCCAGCAGCTGGCCGGGACAGGGCTACGGGGAGCTGTTTTTT. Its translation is CASSWPGQGYGELFF.